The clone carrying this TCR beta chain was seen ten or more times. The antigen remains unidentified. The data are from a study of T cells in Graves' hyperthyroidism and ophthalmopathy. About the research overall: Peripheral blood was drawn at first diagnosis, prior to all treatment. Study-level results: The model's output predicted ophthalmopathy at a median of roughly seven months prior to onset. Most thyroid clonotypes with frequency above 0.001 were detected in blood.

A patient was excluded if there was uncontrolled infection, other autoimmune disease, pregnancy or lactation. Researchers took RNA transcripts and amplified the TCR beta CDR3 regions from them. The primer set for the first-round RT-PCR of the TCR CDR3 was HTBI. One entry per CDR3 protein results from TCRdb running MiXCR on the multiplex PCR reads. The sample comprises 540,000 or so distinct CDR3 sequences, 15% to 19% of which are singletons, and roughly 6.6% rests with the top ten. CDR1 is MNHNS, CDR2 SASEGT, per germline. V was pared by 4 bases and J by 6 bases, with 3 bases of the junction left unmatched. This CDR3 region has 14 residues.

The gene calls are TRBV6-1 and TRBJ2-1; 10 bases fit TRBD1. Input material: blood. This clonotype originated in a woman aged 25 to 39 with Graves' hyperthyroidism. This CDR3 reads CASSAGTGVNEQFF. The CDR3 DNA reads TGTGCCAGCAGTGCCGGGACAGGGGTCAATGAGCAGTTCTTC.